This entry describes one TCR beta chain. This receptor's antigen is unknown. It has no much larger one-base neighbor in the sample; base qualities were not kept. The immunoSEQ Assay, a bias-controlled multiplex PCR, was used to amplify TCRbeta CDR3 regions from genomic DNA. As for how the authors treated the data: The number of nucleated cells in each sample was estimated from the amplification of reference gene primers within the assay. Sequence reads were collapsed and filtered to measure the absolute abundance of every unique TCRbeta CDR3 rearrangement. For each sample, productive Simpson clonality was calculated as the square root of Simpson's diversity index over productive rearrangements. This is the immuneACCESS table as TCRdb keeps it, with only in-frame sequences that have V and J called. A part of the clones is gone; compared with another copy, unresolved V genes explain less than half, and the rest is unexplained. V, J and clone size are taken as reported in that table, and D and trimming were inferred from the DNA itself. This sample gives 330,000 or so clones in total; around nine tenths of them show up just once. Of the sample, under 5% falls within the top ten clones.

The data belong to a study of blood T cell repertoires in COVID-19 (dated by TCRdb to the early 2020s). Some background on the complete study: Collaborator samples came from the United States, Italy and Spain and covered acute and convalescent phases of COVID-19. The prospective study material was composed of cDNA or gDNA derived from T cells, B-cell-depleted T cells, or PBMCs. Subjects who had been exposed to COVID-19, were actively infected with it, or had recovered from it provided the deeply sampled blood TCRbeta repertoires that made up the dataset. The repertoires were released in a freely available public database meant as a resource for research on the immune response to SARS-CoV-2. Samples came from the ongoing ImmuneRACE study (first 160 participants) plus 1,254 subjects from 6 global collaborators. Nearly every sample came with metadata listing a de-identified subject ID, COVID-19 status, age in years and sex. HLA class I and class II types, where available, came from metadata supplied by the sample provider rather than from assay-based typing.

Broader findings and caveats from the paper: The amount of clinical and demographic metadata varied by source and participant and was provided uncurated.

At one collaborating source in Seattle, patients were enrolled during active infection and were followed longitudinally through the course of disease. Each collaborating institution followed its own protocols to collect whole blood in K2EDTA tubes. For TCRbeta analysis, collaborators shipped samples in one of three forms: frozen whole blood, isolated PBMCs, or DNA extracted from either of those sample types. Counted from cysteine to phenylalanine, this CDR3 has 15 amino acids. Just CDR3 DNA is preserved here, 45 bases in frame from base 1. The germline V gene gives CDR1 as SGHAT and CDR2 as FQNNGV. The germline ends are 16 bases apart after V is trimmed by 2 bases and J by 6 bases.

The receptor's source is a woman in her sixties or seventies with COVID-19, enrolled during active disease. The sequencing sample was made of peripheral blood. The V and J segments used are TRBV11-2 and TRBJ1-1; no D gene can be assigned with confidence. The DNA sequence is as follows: TGTGCCAGCAGCTTACTGGGCGCAGTCACTTCTGAAGCTTTCTTT. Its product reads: CASSLLGAVTSEAFF. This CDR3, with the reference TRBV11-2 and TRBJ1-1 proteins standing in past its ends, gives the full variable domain EAGVAQSPRYKIIEKRQSVAFWCNPISGHATLYWYQQILGQGPKLLIQFQNNGVVDDSQLPKDRFSAERLKGVDSTLKIQPAKLEDSAVYLCASSLLGAVTSEAFFGQGTRLTVV.